This T cell receptor beta chain stems from a study of radiotherapy plus CTLA-4 blockade in lung cancer. Turning to the study itself: Patients showed objective responses in about 18% of cases and disease control in roughly 31%.

Germline lookup yields CDR1 MNHEY and CDR2 SVGAGI. Trimming removed 0 bases at V and 10 bases at J, with 17 bases between. The CDR3 consists of 15 residues. In chemo-refractory metastatic non-small-cell lung cancer, patients got ipilimumab CTLA-4 blockade together with focal radiation. Profiled with immunoSEQ multiplex PCR; TCRdb holds only in-frame clones, not every one. The sample has 25,000 to 30,000 clones; around four fifths are singletons. This clone was seen only a few times. Its antigen is currently unknown. Whole-study findings and limits: The authors reported that early blood T cell clone dynamics, with interferon-beta, best predicted response. In blood, TCR clones derived from the tumor expanded after radiotherapy plus ipilimumab.

The source is a human donor with non-small cell lung cancer that progressed on radiotherapy plus ipilimumab. Specimen: peripheral blood, collected from a patient treated with radiotherapy plus ipilimumab. This chain connects TRBV6-5 to TRBJ2-3, with D maybe TRBD2 (5 bases). This CDR3 is CASSYSGDPRGPQYF. Here the CDR3 DNA reads TGTGCCAGCAGTTACTCCGGAGACCCCCGGGGTCCGCAGTATTTT.